The clone carrying this T cell receptor (beta chain) was detected once. As yet, its antigen is unknown. Graft material was processed, releasing intraepithelial and lamina propria lymphocytes. Data came from immunoSEQ multiplex PCR; TCRdb stores just in-frame clones and leaves some out. The sample yields about 15,000 clones, around 79% seen once. The CDR3 is made up of 14 amino acids. V lost 1 base and J lost 7, with 8 bases in between. CDR1 and CDR2 from the germline V gene are LGHNA and YNFKEQ. This sample was included in a study of graft-versus-host responses after intestinal transplantation. Study in general: Anti-thymocyte globulin served as induction for all recipients, who then took tacrolimus and steroids for three to four years.

The study's findings and limits: Within allografts, high graft-versus-host to host-versus-graft clonal ratios were seen among patients with graft-donor T cell macrochimerism.

The J gene is TRBJ1-6, the V gene TRBV4-2, with D possibly being TRBD1 (6 bases). The TCR originated in a human patient who received an intestinal transplant, so some T cells may come from the graft donor. The material sequenced was ileum tissue, taken approximately 61 weeks after intestinal transplant. The DNA for the CDR3 is TGTGCCAGCAGCCAAGGCAGGGGAAATTCACCCCTCCACTTT. Its protein is CASSQGRGNSPLHF.